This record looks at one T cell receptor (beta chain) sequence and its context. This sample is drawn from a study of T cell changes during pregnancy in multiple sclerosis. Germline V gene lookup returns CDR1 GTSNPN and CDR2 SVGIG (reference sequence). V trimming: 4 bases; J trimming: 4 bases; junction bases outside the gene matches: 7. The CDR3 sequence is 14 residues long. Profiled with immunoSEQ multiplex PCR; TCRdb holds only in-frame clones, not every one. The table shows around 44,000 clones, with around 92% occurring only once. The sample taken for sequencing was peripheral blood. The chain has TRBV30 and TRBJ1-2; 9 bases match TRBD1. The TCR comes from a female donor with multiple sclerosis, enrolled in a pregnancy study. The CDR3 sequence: CAWNPGTGPYGYTF. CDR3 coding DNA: TGTGCCTGGAATCCCGGGACAGGGCCCTATGGCTACACCTTC.